Listed below are T cell receptor beta chains from one sample, sequenced in a study of blood T cells in healthy people across ages. TCRdb redid the calling of the 5' RACE reads with MiXCR, one entry per CDR3 protein. The table records under 2 million distinct CDR3 sequences, around 36% of them present only once. Sequenced material: blood. The receptors were gathered from a woman aged 25 to 45 in good health. Each CDR3 is given with its conserved first and last residue. The D gene is left open where the match is weak. Size values are once, few and many counts, or a class for expanded clones, and some rows have none.

j_call: TRBJ2-7; clone_size: few; d_call: TRBD2; v_call: TRBV5-1; cdr3_nt: TGCGCCAGCAGCTTGGTTGGTAGCGGGAGATACGAGCAGTACTTC; cdr3_aa: CASSLVGSGRYEQYF
j_call: TRBJ2-7; clone_size: few; d_call: TRBD2; v_call: TRBV7-2; cdr3_nt: TGTGCCAGCAGCCACCTATTAGCGGGGGGTTTCAACGAGCAGTACTTC; cdr3_aa: CASSHLLAGGFNEQYF
j_call: TRBJ2-1; clone_size: -; d_call: TRBD2; v_call: TRBV4-2; cdr3_nt: TGTGCCAGCAGCCCCGGGGGTACTGGAAGCGGGAGAGGCAATGAGCAGTTCTTC; cdr3_aa: CASSPGGTGSGRGNEQFF
j_call: TRBJ1-4; clone_size: -; d_call: TRBD1; v_call: TRBV13; cdr3_nt: TGTGCCAGCAGCTGGGGGACAGCCTCGAATGAAAAACTGTTTTTT; cdr3_aa: CASSWGTASNEKLFF
j_call: TRBJ2-1; clone_size: -; d_call: TRBD2; v_call: TRBV6-1; cdr3_nt: TGTGCCAGCAGTGAACGGGTTAGCGGGGCCTACAATGAGCAGTTCTTC; cdr3_aa: CASSERVSGAYNEQFF
j_call: TRBJ2-1; clone_size: once; d_call: TRBD2; v_call: TRBV27; cdr3_nt: TGTGCCAGCAGCCTAAGGGCGGGGGGAAGGGTGACTGAGCAGTTCTTC; cdr3_aa: CASSLRAGGRVTEQFF
j_call: TRBJ1-1; clone_size: few; d_call: -; v_call: TRBV29-1; cdr3_nt: TGCAGCGTTGAAGATGCCGGGGACATGAACACTGAAGCTTTCTTT; cdr3_aa: CSVEDAGDMNTEAFF
j_call: TRBJ2-7; clone_size: -; d_call: TRBD1; v_call: TRBV4-1; cdr3_nt: TGCGCCAGCAGCAGGGGACAGGATTCCCCGTACGAGCAGTACTTC; cdr3_aa: CASSRGQDSPYEQYF
j_call: TRBJ2-1; clone_size: few; d_call: TRBD2; v_call: TRBV7-3; cdr3_nt: TGTGCCAGCAGCTTAATGGTAGCGGGAGGAATAGATGAGCAGTTCTTC; cdr3_aa: CASSLMVAGGIDEQFF
j_call: TRBJ2-3; clone_size: -; d_call: TRBD2; v_call: TRBV14; cdr3_nt: TGTGCCAGCAGCGCGACTAGCGGGAGAGTAGCGCAGTATTTT; cdr3_aa: CASSATSGRVAQYF
j_call: TRBJ2-1; clone_size: -; d_call: -; v_call: TRBV11-2; cdr3_nt: TGTGCCAGCAGCTTAGTTCGGGGAGGCAATGAGAAGTTCTTC; cdr3_aa: CASSLVRGGNEKFF
j_call: TRBJ2-7; clone_size: many; d_call: -; v_call: TRBV30; cdr3_nt: TGTGCCTGGAGTGCCCAGCTGGGCCGTTACGAGCAGTACTTC; cdr3_aa: CAWSAQLGRYEQYF
j_call: TRBJ1-2; clone_size: -; d_call: -; v_call: TRBV7-9; cdr3_nt: TGTGCCAGCAGCTTAGAAGACATAAGGGGCGGAGGTTACACCTTC; cdr3_aa: CASSLEDIRGGGYTF
j_call: TRBJ2-5; clone_size: -; d_call: TRBD2; v_call: TRBV4-2; cdr3_nt: TGTGTCAGCAGCCAAGATCTCCTAGCGGGGGCTGAGACCCAGTACTTC; cdr3_aa: CVSSQDLLAGAETQYF
j_call: TRBJ2-5; clone_size: -; d_call: TRBD1; v_call: TRBV24-1; cdr3_nt: TGTGCCACCAGTGATTTTAACAGGGGACATCAAGAGACCCAGTACTTC; cdr3_aa: CATSDFNRGHQETQYF
j_call: TRBJ2-3; clone_size: few; d_call: TRBD2; v_call: TRBV27; cdr3_nt: TGTGCCAGCACGCGAGGGAGGGGTGGTACGCAGTATTTT; cdr3_aa: CASTRGRGGTQYF
j_call: TRBJ2-5; clone_size: few; d_call: -; v_call: TRBV12-3/TRBV12-4; cdr3_nt: TGTGCCAGCAGTCCAGACCCAATTGGAGAGACCCAGTACTTC; cdr3_aa: CASSPDPIGETQYF
j_call: TRBJ1-1; clone_size: -; d_call: -; v_call: TRBV6-5; cdr3_nt: TGTGCCAGCAGCATTACCGGGACGAACACTGAAGCTTTCTTT; cdr3_aa: CASSITGTNTEAFF
j_call: TRBJ2-7; clone_size: -; d_call: -; v_call: TRBV20-1; cdr3_nt: TGCAGTGCTAGATTTAACAGGGCCCCCTACGAGCAGTACTTC; cdr3_aa: CSARFNRAPYEQYF
j_call: TRBJ2-7; clone_size: few; d_call: -; v_call: TRBV4-1; cdr3_nt: TGCGCCAGCAGCCAAGAATCGGAATCCCTCTACGAGCAGTACTTC; cdr3_aa: CASSQESESLYEQYF
j_call: TRBJ1-1; clone_size: few; d_call: -; v_call: TRBV20-1; cdr3_nt: TGCAGTGCTAGTAGTCTGAGGGATGAAGCTTTCTTT; cdr3_aa: CSASSLRDEAFF